This T cell receptor (beta chain) was profiled in a study of T cells after yellow fever vaccination. Study-level points and caveats: Weaker overall, the secondary response nonetheless peaked faster (day 5 versus 15).

Comments on this clonotype: Its matching antigen is unknown.

V shed 7 bases and J 5 bases; nucleotides not matched to a gene: 4. Germline V gene sequence: CDR1 WNHNN, CDR2 SYGVQD (reference sequence). This CDR3 has 15 amino acids. A single record per CDR3 protein comes from TCRdb applying MiXCR to the 5' RACE reads. The sample carries 620,000 or so distinct CDR3 sequences, about 12% recorded once. The sequencing here drew on PBMCs, taken on the day of the yellow fever booster vaccination. The chain couples TRBV10-1 to TRBJ2-1, with 14 bases fitting TRBD2. This receptor was taken from a man aged 25-45 years who received the YFV17D yellow fever vaccine. The CDR3 protein is CASTPGLAGDNEQFF. CDR3 DNA sequence: TGCGCCAGCACCCCGGGACTAGCGGGAGACAATGAGCAGTTCTTC.